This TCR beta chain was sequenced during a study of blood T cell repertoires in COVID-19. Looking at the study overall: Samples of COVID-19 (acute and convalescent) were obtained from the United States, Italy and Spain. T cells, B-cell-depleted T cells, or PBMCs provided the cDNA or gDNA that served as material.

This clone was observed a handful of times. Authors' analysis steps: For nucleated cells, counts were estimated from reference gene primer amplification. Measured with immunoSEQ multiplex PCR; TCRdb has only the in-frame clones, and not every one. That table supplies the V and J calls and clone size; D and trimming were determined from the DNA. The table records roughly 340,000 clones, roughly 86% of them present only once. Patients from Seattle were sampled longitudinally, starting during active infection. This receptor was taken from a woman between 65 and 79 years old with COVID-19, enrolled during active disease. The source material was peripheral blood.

The CDR3 loop reads CASSQGRGREQYF. CDR3 bases: TGTGCCAGCAGCCAAGGAAGGGGGCGCGAGCAGTACTTC. The gene calls are TRBV3-1 (or the pseudogene TRBV3-2) and TRBJ2-7; 7 nucleotides match TRBD1. The V segment lost 1 base and the J segment 6 bases; nucleotides outside the gene matches: 3. The CDR3 has 13 amino acids. From germline, CDR1 is LGHDT and CDR2 YNNKEL (reference sequence).